The clone carrying this T cell receptor (beta chain) occurred many times. There are 12 residues in the CDR3. V gave up 5 bases and J gave up 3 bases, with 8 bases separating them. The V gene's germline CDR1 is DFQATT and CDR2 SNEGSKA (reference sequence). These data originate in a study of regulatory T cells in long-lasting Graves disease. Arm-PCR of CDR3 regions and iRepertoire HTBI primers were the basis on which TCR beta libraries were built. Using its own MiXCR run on the multiplex PCR reads, TCRdb lists one record per CDR3 protein. Of roughly 360,000 distinct CDR3 sequences detected, 10% to 15% appear once; the ten largest clones hold under 20%. As to time point: newly diagnosed GD, antithyroid drugs for less than 3 months. Construction of the TCR library relied on RNA isolated from PBMCs. The same sample was also studied in work on T cells in Graves' hyperthyroidism and ophthalmopathy. From that paper: Stability of Graves' hyperthyroidism was defined as absent ophthalmopathy progression within 18 months.

This chain uses TRBV20-1 with TRBJ2-1, with D hard to call. Sequencing used peripheral blood mononuclear cells (PBMCs), obtained at new diagnosis, from a patient treated with antithyroid drugs. The source is a young woman with Graves disease. CDR3 nucleotides: TGCAGTGCTCGGTTGGGCTACAATGAGCAGTTCTTC. It yields the protein CSARLGYNEQFF.